A selection of T cell receptor beta chains follows, all from one sample in a study of vaccination and CD4 T cells after COVID-19. TCRdb independently ran MiXCR on the PCR reads; one entry per CDR3 protein. This table has more than 12,000 distinct CDR3 sequences, 69% appearing once. The source was CD4+ T cells from blood, collected after SARS-CoV-2 vaccination. All receptors come from a human donor who had recovered from COVID-19. The CDR3 runs from the conserved cysteine through the conserved F or W. D genes are given only for firm matches. Some rows have no size entry. The others give once, few or many, or a class for an expanded clone.

v_gene	j_gene	d_gene	abundance	CDR3nt	CDR3aa
TRBV7-9	TRBJ1-5	.	.	TGTGCCAGCAGCCAACAGGGCGGTCAGCCCCAGCATTTT	CASSQQGGQPQHF
TRBV7-2	TRBJ2-3	.	.	TGTGCCAGCAGCAGTTGGCCCCCAGATACGCAGTATTTT	CASSSWPPDTQYF
TRBV20-1	TRBJ1-3	TRBD1	.	TGCAGTCTACCGGGACAGGGGGGAAACACCATATATTTT	CSLPGQGGNTIYF
TRBV20-1	TRBJ2-1	.	once	TGCAGTGCTAGACTCCAGGAGCCCAATGAGCAGTTCTTC	CSARLQEPNEQFF
TRBV7-9	TRBJ1-5	.	once	TGTGCCAGCAGCTTCACGGCTGATCAGCCCCAGCATTTT	CASSFTADQPQHF
TRBV21-1	TRBJ2-7	.	.	TGTGCCAGCAGCAAAGTAGCGCGGAATGAGAGCTCCTACGAGCAGTACTTC	CASSKVARNESSYEQYF
TRBV6-1	TRBJ2-1	TRBD1	once	TGTGCCAGCAGGCCCGGGACAGCCAAATCGGGGAATGAGCAGTTCTTC	CASRPGTAKSGNEQFF
TRBV28	TRBJ2-3	TRBD2	.	TGTGCCAGCAGTTCGGCCCGTAGCGGGGGTAGCACAGATACGCAGTATTTT	CASSSARSGGSTDTQYF
TRBV18	TRBJ2-2	TRBD2	.	TGTGCCAGCTCACCCCCCGGGACTAGTACCGGGGAGCTGTTTTTT	CASSPPGTSTGELFF
TRBV6-5	TRBJ2-7	TRBD1	.	TGTGCCAGCAGTTACTCGTCGACGGGGACAGTCCGCGAGCAGTACTTC	CASSYSSTGTVREQYF
TRBV20-1	TRBJ2-5	TRBD2	few	TGCAGTGCTCGAGGACTAGCCCCTCAAGAGACCCAGTACTTC	CSARGLAPQETQYF
TRBV6-2/TRBV6-3	TRBJ2-1	TRBD2	.	TGTGCCAGCAGTCAAGCGGGAGGAGGTGGTATATGGGAGCAGTTCTTC	CASSQAGGGGIWEQFF
TRBV5-3	TRBJ1-5	.	few	TGTGCCAGCAGCTTGGGGGGCAGGGGCAATCAGCCCCAGCATTTT	CASSLGGRGNQPQHF
TRBV20-1	TRBJ2-7	.	.	TGCAGTGCCGAGCTGGTAGACTCCAGCTACGAGCAGTACTTC	CSAELVDSSYEQYF
TRBV28	TRBJ1-2	TRBD1	.	TGTGCCAGCAGACGACAGGGTTCTGGCTACACCTTC	CASRRQGSGYTF
TRBV7-9	TRBJ2-5	.	.	TGTGCCAGCAGCCCTCGGGAGACCCAGTACTTC	CASSPRETQYF
TRBV23-1	TRBJ2-7	TRBD1	.	TGCGCCAGCAGCATACCCGGGACAGGTTTCCTACTGACCTACGAGCAGTACTTC	CASSIPGTGFLLTYEQYF
TRBV2	TRBJ1-2	TRBD1	few	TGTGCCAGCAGTGAATATTCCCCGGACAGGGATCCGTATGGCTACACCTTC	CASSEYSPDRDPYGYTF
TRBV2	TRBJ1-1	.	.	TGTGCCAGCGGGGGAGAGGCGAACACTGAAGCTTTCTTT	CASGGEANTEAFF
TRBV20-1	TRBJ2-5	.	.	TGCAGTGCTAGGGGTCCGAGCGGAGAGACCCAGTACTTC	CSARGPSGETQYF
TRBV2	TRBJ2-5	.	.	TGTGCCAGCAGTCTTAAAGAGACCCAGTACTTC	CASSLKETQYF
TRBV6-5	TRBJ1-3	.	once	TGTGCCAGCAGTTCCGGGGCAGGGACTGGAAACACCATATATTTT	CASSSGAGTGNTIYF
TRBV28	TRBJ1-2	.	.	TGTGCCAGCAGTTTAATGGCAGGCCGCTATGGCTACACCTTC	CASSLMAGRYGYTF
TRBV19	TRBJ2-2	.	.	TGTGCCAGTAGTATAACAGGAAACACCGGGGAGCTGTTTTTT	CASSITGNTGELFF
TRBV7-3	TRBJ2-5	TRBD2	.	TGTGCCAGCAGCTTGGGACTAGCGGGAGGGCGGGTAGGTGAAGAGACCCAGTACTTC	CASSLGLAGGRVGEETQYF
TRBV10-3	TRBJ2-7	.	.	TGTGCCATCAGCGAGGACCTGTACGAGCAGTACTTC	CAISEDLYEQYF
TRBV24-1	TRBJ2-3	.	.	TGTGCCACCAGTGATCCTCGCTTAGGTACGCAGTATTTT	CATSDPRLGTQYF
TRBV20-1	TRBJ2-7	.	once	TGCAGTGCGAACAAACGGCCAGGCGAGCAGTACTTC	CSANKRPGEQYF
TRBV30	TRBJ1-6	.	few	TGTGCCTGGAGTGTAGGGAACTCACCCCTCCACTTT	CAWSVGNSPLHF
TRBV6-1	TRBJ1-5	TRBD1	.	TGTGCCAGCAGTAACGCTCAGGGGACAGGCCAGCCCCAGCATTTT	CASSNAQGTGQPQHF
TRBV4-2	TRBJ2-7	.	.	TGTGCCAGCAGCCTGGGACGGGGAGACTACGAGCAGTACTTC	CASSLGRGDYEQYF
TRBV29-1	TRBJ2-5	TRBD1	.	TGCAGCGTCAATTTGGGGGTCAGGGGGTTTGAGACCCAGTACTTC	CSVNLGVRGFETQYF
TRBV28	TRBJ2-7	TRBD1	.	TGTGCCAGCAGCCGGACAGGGGGCATCTACGAGCAGTACTTC	CASSRTGGIYEQYF
TRBV6-5	TRBJ2-2	TRBD2	.	TGTGCCAGCAGTTACGCTCTGGGGGGGTTAGGGGACACCGGGGAGCTGTTTTTT	CASSYALGGLGDTGELFF
TRBV28	TRBJ1-5	TRBD1	.	TGTGCCAGCACAACTCCCTGGGACAGGGACGGGTTTCAGCCCCAGCATTTT	CASTTPWDRDGFQPQHF
TRBV7-8	TRBJ2-7	TRBD1	.	TGTGCCAGCAGCCCAAGGACAGGGGGCATCTACGAGCAGTACTTC	CASSPRTGGIYEQYF
TRBV20-1	TRBJ1-2	TRBD1	.	TGCAGTGCTAGGCAGGGGGCGGACGGCTACACCTTC	CSARQGADGYTF
TRBV24-1	TRBJ1-5	.	.	TGTGCCACCAGTGATGGCAATCAGCCCCAGCATTTT	CATSDGNQPQHF
TRBV20-1	TRBJ2-7	.	once	TGCAGTGCCCCGGGACACGGCCTTTACGAGCAGTACTTC	CSAPGHGLYEQYF